Below are 13 T cell receptor beta chains sequenced from a single sample in a study of T cell responses to AZD1222 COVID-19 vaccine. Clones were sequenced by immunoSEQ multiplex PCR, and TCRdb holds only the in-frame ones, with some missing. This table holds 110,000 or so clones, about 91% found once. Sequencing used peripheral blood, obtained on day 0 of AZD1222 vaccination. Receptors were obtained from an adult in good health.

The rearrangement uses TRBV9 and TRBJ2-3; 9 positions match TRBD2. V shed 4 bases and J 0 bases; nucleotides not matched to a gene: 3. The germline CDR1 and CDR2 sequences are SGDLS and YYNGEE. The length of the CDR3 is 15 residues. DNA of the CDR3: TGTGCCAGCAGCCTGGGACTAGCAAGCACAGATACGCAGTATTTT. It encodes CASSLGLASTDTQYF. Full variable domain (rest looked up from reference TRBV9 and TRBJ2-3): DSGVTQTPKHLITATGQRVTLRCSPRSGDLSVYWYQQSLDQGLQFLIQYYNGEERAKGNILERFSAQQFPDLHSELNLSSLELGDSALYFCASSLGLASTDTQYFGPGTRLTVL.

V gene TRBV19 combines with J gene TRBJ2-5; TRBD2 aligns across 12 bases. CDR1 and CDR2 (germline): LNHDA, SQIVND (reference sequence). This CDR3 is built from 16 residues. V lost 5 bases, J lost 6 bases, and 10 bases stayed unmatched. The CDR3 sequence: CASSFGASGRGKTQYF. CDR3 bases: TGTGCCAGTAGTTTTGGAGCTAGCGGGAGGGGGAAGACCCAGTACTTC.

This clone was seen a handful of times. The rearrangement joins TRBV12-3 or TRBV12-4 to TRBJ2-1, with TRBD2 matching over 8 bases. Trimming removed 7 bases from V and 10 bases from J; junction bases left unmatched: 3. CDR3 length: 11 amino acids. CDR3 loop: CASNRGGEQFF. The CDR3 DNA sequence: TGTGCCAGCAACCGGGGGGGAGAGCAGTTCTTC.

This rearrangement joins TRBV5-1 to TRBJ2-5; D is uncertain. The CDR3 totals 12 residues. CDR1 is SGHRS and CDR2 is YFSETQ in the germline V gene. Between the trimmed V and J ends, which lost 4 bases and 5 bases, there was a span of 9 bases. Written as DNA, the CDR3 is TGCGCCAGCAGCCCGAATGAGGAGACCCAGTACTTC. It encodes CASSPNEETQYF.

This rearrangement joins TRBV9 to TRBJ1-5; D is unresolved. Germline V lookup: CDR1 SGDLS, CDR2 YYNGEE. V gave up 4 bases and J gave up 0 bases, with 5 bases separating them. This CDR3 contains 13 residues. The CDR3 DNA is TGTGCCAGCAGCCGGGGTAGCAATCAGCCCCAGCATTTT. As protein: CASSRGSNQPQHF.

In this sample, this clone turned up a few times. The genes are TRBV5-1 and TRBJ1-1; tentative D call: TRBD1 (5 bases). The CDR3 runs 17 residues. Trimming cost V 4 bases and J 7 bases, with 26 bases left between them. Germline V CDR1 and CDR2: SGHRS, YFSETQ. CDR3 loop: CASSQLAQGGSLGEAFF. The CDR3 nucleotides are TGCGCCAGCAGCCAACTAGCCCAGGGCGGGAGTTTGGGTGAAGCTTTCTTT.

The chain recombines TRBV9 with TRBJ1-2; D not certain. There are 14 residues in the CDR3. The V gene's germline CDR1 is SGDLS and CDR2 YYNGEE. The V end was cut by 0 bases, the J end by 8 bases, with 14 bases between. CDR3 sequence (DNA): TGTGCCAGCAGCGTAGTGGGGAGTCCGGACGGCTACACCTTC. Protein sequence: CASSVVGSPDGYTF.

The V and J genes are TRBV7-9 and TRBJ1-6, with D perhaps TRBD1 (5 bases). CDR1 SEHNR and CDR2 FQNEAQ come from the germline V gene (reference sequence). The CDR3 extends over 16 amino acids. The germline V and J ends were trimmed by 0 bases and 9 bases, with 15 bases remaining between them. The CDR3 bases are TGTGCCAGCAGCTTAGCGGGGGGAGGTCGCGGTTCACCCCTCCACTTT. As protein: CASSLAGGGRGSPLHF.

V gene TRBV11-2 combines with J gene TRBJ2-4; tentatively, D is TRBD1 (5 bases). The germline V and J ends were trimmed by 2 bases and 8 bases, with 13 bases remaining between them. Germline V gene lookup returns CDR1 SGHAT and CDR2 FQNNGV. The CDR3 sequence is 14 residues long. The CDR3 protein is CASSLSGQGDIQYF. The CDR3, as DNA: TGTGCCAGCAGCTTAAGTGGCCAAGGGGACATTCAGTACTTC. Full variable domain (missing parts from reference TRBV11-2 and TRBJ2-4): EAGVAQSPRYKIIEKRQSVAFWCNPISGHATLYWYQQILGQGPKLLIQFQNNGVVDDSQLPKDRFSAERLKGVDSTLKIQPAKLEDSAVYLCASSLSGQGDIQYFGAGTRLSVL.

The chain recombines TRBV5-4 with TRBJ2-2; TRBD2 aligns across 7 bases. CDR3 length: 16 residues. After removal of 4 bases from V and 4 bases from J, the junction contained 10 bases not matched to a gene. Germline loops: CDR1 SGHNT, CDR2 YYREEE (reference sequence). CDR3 DNA: TGTGCCAGCAGCACCTGGGAGGGTAGCATCACCGGGGAGCTGTTTTTT. It specifies CASSTWEGSITGELFF.

The rearrangement links TRBV7-2 to TRBJ2-7, with 8 positions matching TRBD1. V lost 7 bases to trimming and J lost 4 bases; unmatched junction nucleotides: 9. The CDR3 is 14 amino acids. In germline, CDR1 is SGHTA, CDR2 FQGNSA. The CDR3 reads CASTRPDRVYEQYF. The CDR3 DNA follows: TGTGCCAGCACTAGACCGGACAGGGTATACGAGCAGTACTTC.

J is TRBJ2-7 and V is TRBV5-4, with TRBD1 identical over 9 bases. CDR3 length equals 15 residues. The V gene end was trimmed by 2 bases and the J gene end by 5 bases; junction bases not matched to a gene: 8. The germline gives CDR1 SGHNT, CDR2 YYREEE (reference sequence). The CDR3 is CASSLTGQGSNEQYF. DNA of the CDR3: TGTGCCAGCAGCTTAACAGGACAGGGGAGTAACGAGCAGTACTTC.

The chain recombines TRBV3-1 (or the pseudogene TRBV3-2) with TRBJ2-3, with D hard to call. In germline, CDR1 is LGHDT, CDR2 YNNKEL (reference sequence). There are 13 residues in the CDR3. V was cut by 4 bases and J by 4 bases, with 9 bases left in between. In DNA, the CDR3 is TGTGCCAGCAGCCCTCGCTTGGCAGATACGCAGTATTTT. Residues: CASSPRLADTQYF.